This T cell receptor (beta chain) was recovered during a study of identical twins. In TCRdb, the 5' RACE reads were re-called with MiXCR into one record per CDR3 protein. This table holds 450,000 to 600,000 distinct CDR3 sequences, under 25% found once. Comments on this clonotype: Its matching antigen is unknown.

This CDR3 is built from 15 residues. V lost 11 bases to trimming and J lost 6 bases; unmatched junction nucleotides: 13. Germline V gene lookup returns CDR1 MNHEY and CDR2 SVGEGT. Study-wide findings and caveats: It was possible that invariant MAIT and iNKT cells partly confounded the zero-insertion analyses. For cord blood, abundant beta clonotypes had fewer insertions, unlike memory repertoires, which showed none. Twins shared out-of-frame alpha sequences with excess low generation probability.

All donors were healthy, and all were Caucasian. This same sample was also taken into another study, of yellow fever vaccine responses in identical twins.

Sequenced input: CD4+ T cells sorted from blood. The source is a young woman in good health. V and J are TRBV6-2 or TRBV6-3 and TRBJ2-2, with 9 bases aligning to TRBD2. The DNA for the CDR3 is TGTGCCGGACGAAAAGCGGGGGGCTCCGCCGGGGAGCTGTTTTTT. Its protein is CAGRKAGGSAGELFF.